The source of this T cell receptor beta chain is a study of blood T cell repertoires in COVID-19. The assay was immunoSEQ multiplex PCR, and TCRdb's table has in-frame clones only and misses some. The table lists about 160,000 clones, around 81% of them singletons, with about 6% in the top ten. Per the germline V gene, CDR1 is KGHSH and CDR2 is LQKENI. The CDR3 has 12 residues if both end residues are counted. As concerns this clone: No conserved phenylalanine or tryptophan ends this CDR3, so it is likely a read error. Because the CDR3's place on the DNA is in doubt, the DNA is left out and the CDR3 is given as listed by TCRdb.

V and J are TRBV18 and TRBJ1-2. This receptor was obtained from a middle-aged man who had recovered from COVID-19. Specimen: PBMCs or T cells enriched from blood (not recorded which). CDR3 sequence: CASSPMEGPSVC.